The clone carrying this TCR beta chain appeared a few times. Its antigen is unidentified. The source of the sample is a study of cytomegalovirus exposure and HLA in healthy donors. General study points: Later analysis placed DRB1 highest and HLA-C lowest in TCR association rates, which differed by HLA locus. Researchers left out some V segments, among them TRBV6-2 and TRBV6-3, as indistinguishable. A previous analysis found most TCR beta V segments productive roughly 87% or roughly 30% of the time.

The PCR was carried out with 60 Vbeta primers and 13 Jbeta primers. Assay used: immunoSEQ multiplex PCR; TCRdb lists only in-frame clones, some missing. The table lists around 200,000 clones, about 70% of them singletons. Trimming shortened V by 2 bases and J by 5 bases, and 20 bases separated the two germline ends. Germline CDR1 reads SGHTS; CDR2 reads YDEGEE. The CDR3 extends over 17 amino acids. The receptor was derived from a middle-aged man in good health and CMV-seropositive. V usage is TRBV5-8 and J usage is TRBJ1-5; D is unclear. Sequenced: PBMCs. The CDR3 reads CASSFIPGFSPDQPQHF. The CDR3 DNA follows: TGTGCCAGCAGCTTCATCCCCGGGTTTTCCCCGGATCAGCCCCAGCATTTT.